This is a list of T cell receptor beta chains from one sample in a study of human T cells and chemical hapten exposure. TCRdb redid the calling of the RACE reads with MiXCR, one entry per CDR3 protein. The top ten hold about 3.5% of the sample, which has some 79,000 distinct CDR3 sequences, 10% to 14% seen once. The sample here was whole blood, taken in connection with sensitization to the hapten diphenylcyclopropenone (DPC). Every receptor here comes from a woman aged 50 to 60 with alopecia areata. Some clones in this sample may be carry-over from other donors' samples. CDR3s leave out the opening cysteine and the closing phenylalanine or tryptophan. The D gene is left open where the match is weak. Not every row has a clone size; where given, it reads once, few, many or a size class.

abundance: many
d_gene: NA
j_gene: TRBJ2-1
v_gene: TRBV6-1
CDR3aa: ASSEETGRFYEQF

abundance: many
d_gene: NA
j_gene: TRBJ1-1
v_gene: TRBV28
CDR3aa: ASISKFRPEAF

abundance: NA
d_gene: NA
j_gene: TRBJ1-1
v_gene: TRBV5-1
CDR3aa: ASSLVGGHTEAF

abundance: many
d_gene: TRBD2
j_gene: TRBJ2-7
v_gene: TRBV12-3/TRBV12-4
CDR3aa: ASSLRTSGSPRQY

abundance: many
d_gene: NA
j_gene: TRBJ1-2
v_gene: TRBV6-6
CDR3aa: ASSEQGVYGYT

abundance: NA
d_gene: NA
j_gene: TRBJ1-2
v_gene: TRBV6-5
CDR3aa: ASKGGLEGYT

abundance: few
d_gene: NA
j_gene: TRBJ2-3
v_gene: TRBV24-1
CDR3aa: ATSDSAMGRDTDTQY

abundance: NA
d_gene: TRBD1
j_gene: TRBJ2-7
v_gene: TRBV28
CDR3aa: ASTRGQVPYEQY

abundance: many
d_gene: NA
j_gene: TRBJ2-7
v_gene: TRBV12-3/TRBV12-4
CDR3aa: ASSFKRTYEQY

abundance: few
d_gene: TRBD1
j_gene: TRBJ1-4
v_gene: TRBV7-2
CDR3aa: ASSLGGQALNEKLF

abundance: NA
d_gene: NA
j_gene: TRBJ2-1
v_gene: TRBV6-2/TRBV6-3
CDR3aa: ASKGGGYNEQF

abundance: many
d_gene: TRBD2
j_gene: TRBJ2-1
v_gene: TRBV14
CDR3aa: ASTSSQLAGHEQF

abundance: many
d_gene: NA
j_gene: TRBJ1-5
v_gene: TRBV20-1
CDR3aa: SASKGSNQPQH

abundance: many
d_gene: NA
j_gene: TRBJ2-1
v_gene: TRBV20-1
CDR3aa: SARVAGTPNNEQF

abundance: NA
d_gene: TRBD2
j_gene: TRBJ2-1
v_gene: TRBV14
CDR3aa: ASSQEGWTSGISYNEQF

abundance: many
d_gene: TRBD2
j_gene: TRBJ2-1
v_gene: TRBV28
CDR3aa: ASRVGLAASDEQF

abundance: many
d_gene: NA
j_gene: TRBJ2-7
v_gene: TRBV29-1
CDR3aa: SVSTGIEQY

abundance: NA
d_gene: TRBD1
j_gene: TRBJ2-7
v_gene: TRBV5-1
CDR3aa: ASSSTGALVRDEQY

abundance: NA
d_gene: NA
j_gene: TRBJ2-1
v_gene: TRBV2
CDR3aa: ASSQRGDRSYNEQF

abundance: few
d_gene: TRBD1
j_gene: TRBJ1-2
v_gene: TRBV20-1
CDR3aa: SARDPAQGDGYT

abundance: many
d_gene: NA
j_gene: TRBJ2-1
v_gene: TRBV24-1
CDR3aa: ATSDSGTNEQF

abundance: few
d_gene: TRBD1
j_gene: TRBJ1-5
v_gene: TRBV29-1
CDR3aa: SAGTGEQPQH

abundance: many
d_gene: TRBD2
j_gene: TRBJ2-7
v_gene: TRBV14
CDR3aa: ASSKRPSGMYEQY

abundance: many
d_gene: TRBD1
j_gene: TRBJ2-7
v_gene: TRBV7-2
CDR3aa: ASSLTGSTYEQY

abundance: many
d_gene: TRBD1
j_gene: TRBJ2-1
v_gene: TRBV12-3/TRBV12-4
CDR3aa: ASSLYRDRGQGEQF

abundance: NA
d_gene: NA
j_gene: TRBJ2-2
v_gene: TRBV24-1
CDR3aa: ATSDFGATNTGELF

abundance: few
d_gene: TRBD1
j_gene: TRBJ2-2
v_gene: TRBV29-1
CDR3aa: SAMTGGTGELF

abundance: few
d_gene: TRBD1
j_gene: TRBJ1-1
v_gene: TRBV5-1
CDR3aa: ASSPGQGMGVLDTEAF

abundance: many
d_gene: NA
j_gene: TRBJ2-2
v_gene: TRBV12-3/TRBV12-4
CDR3aa: ASSFKGVTVRVNTGELF

abundance: many
d_gene: TRBD2
j_gene: TRBJ2-1
v_gene: TRBV6-1
CDR3aa: ASKRENEQF

abundance: NA
d_gene: TRBD2
j_gene: TRBJ2-7
v_gene: TRBV28
CDR3aa: ASSLLAGGPSGEQY

abundance: few
d_gene: NA
j_gene: TRBJ1-4
v_gene: TRBV20-1
CDR3aa: SARDEDSNEKLF

abundance: few
d_gene: TRBD1
j_gene: TRBJ2-1
v_gene: TRBV6-6
CDR3aa: ASSRDRRGNEQF